This TCR beta chain was captured in a study of blood T cell repertoires in COVID-19 (TCRdb year 2020). In terms of the full investigation: Samples covering the acute and convalescent phases of COVID-19 were provided by collaborators in the United States, Italy and Spain. The material from the prospective study consisted of cDNA or gDNA derived from T cells, B-cell-depleted T cells, or PBMCs. Deeply sampled blood TCRbeta repertoires from subjects exposed to, actively infected with, or recovered from COVID-19 were included in the dataset. The repertoires were released in a freely available public database meant as a resource for research on the immune response to SARS-CoV-2. The samples were drawn from two sources: the first 160 participants of the ongoing ImmuneRACE study, and 950 to 1,500 subjects contributed by 6 global collaborators. Nearly every sample came with metadata listing a de-identified subject ID, COVID-19 status, age in years and sex. Where HLA class I and class II types were available, the types were taken from metadata supplied by the sample provider, not from assay-based typing. Beyond this particular receptor, the publication reports: Clinical and demographic metadata were provided uncurated, with the amount varying by source and participant.

Collaborating institutions collected whole blood in K2EDTA tubes following their own protocols. For TCRbeta analysis, collaborators shipped samples in one of three forms: frozen whole blood, isolated PBMCs, or DNA extracted from either of those sample types. A word on this clone: Its antigen remains unidentified. Base qualities are not provided; no much larger clone lies one nucleotide away.

TCRbeta CDR3 regions were amplified from genomic DNA by means of the immunoSEQ Assay, a bias-controlled multiplex PCR. The authors' pipeline ran thus. The number of nucleated cells in each sample was estimated from the amplification of reference gene primers within the assay. To quantify the absolute abundance of each unique TCRbeta CDR3 rearrangement, sequence reads were collapsed and filtered. For each sample, productive Simpson clonality was calculated by taking the square root of Simpson's diversity index across productive rearrangements. TCRdb mirrors the immuneACCESS table, restricted to in-frame sequences. Some clones are absent from its copies; in checked studies, under half trace to an unresolved V gene, and the reason for the others is unknown. The DNA gave D and trimming, while V, J and clone size come from that table. The sample has a few hundred thousand clones on record, 75% to 90% of them singletons. The ten largest account for about 2.5% of the sample.

The material sequenced was peripheral blood. This receptor was identified in a man aged 18 to 29 with active or convalescent COVID-19.

The CDR3 protein is CASSLRPDLEGYTF. The DNA sequence reads TGTGCCAGCAGTTTACGCCCCGATTTAGAAGGCTACACCTTC. The rearrangement joined TRBV27 to TRBJ1-2; the D gene identity is not certain. Counted from cysteine to phenylalanine, this CDR3 has 14 amino acids. Just CDR3 DNA is preserved here, 42 bases in frame from base 1. V is reduced by 2 bases and J by 8 bases, leaving a spacing of 15 bases between them. CDR1 and CDR2 are read off the germline V gene (reference sequence) as MNHEY and SMNVEV.